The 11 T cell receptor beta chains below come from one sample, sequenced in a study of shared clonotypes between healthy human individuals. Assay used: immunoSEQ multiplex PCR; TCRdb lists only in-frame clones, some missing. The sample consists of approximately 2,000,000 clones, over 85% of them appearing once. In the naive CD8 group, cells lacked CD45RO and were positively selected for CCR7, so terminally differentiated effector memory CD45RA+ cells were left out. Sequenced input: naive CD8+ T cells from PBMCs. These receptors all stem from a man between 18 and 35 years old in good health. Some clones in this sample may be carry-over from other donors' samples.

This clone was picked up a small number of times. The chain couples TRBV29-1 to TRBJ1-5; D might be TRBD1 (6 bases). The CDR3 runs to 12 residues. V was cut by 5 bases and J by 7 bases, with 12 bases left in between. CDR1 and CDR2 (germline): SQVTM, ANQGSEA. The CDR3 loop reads CSVQQGSQPQHF. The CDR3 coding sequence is TGCAGCGTTCAACAGGGTAGCCAGCCCCAGCATTTT.

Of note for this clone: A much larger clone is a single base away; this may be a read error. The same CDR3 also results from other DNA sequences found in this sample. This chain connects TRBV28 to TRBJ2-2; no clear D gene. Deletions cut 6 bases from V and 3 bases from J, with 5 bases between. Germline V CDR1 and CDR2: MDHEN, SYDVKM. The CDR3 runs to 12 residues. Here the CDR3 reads CASSPDTGELFF. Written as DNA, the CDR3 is TGTGCCAGCAGCCCGGACACCGGGGAGCTGTTTTTT.

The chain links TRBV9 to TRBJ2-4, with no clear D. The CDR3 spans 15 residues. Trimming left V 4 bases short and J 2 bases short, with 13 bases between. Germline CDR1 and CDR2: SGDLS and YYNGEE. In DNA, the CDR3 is TGTGCCAGCAGCCAAGATCTGAGTCCCAAAAACATTCAGTACTTC. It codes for CASSQDLSPKNIQYF.

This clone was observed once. The CDR3, as DNA: TGTGCCAGCAGCGTAGCAGGAGGGGATGACAGAGCTTTCTTT. It is translated as CASSVAGGDDRAFF. The V and J genes are TRBV9 and TRBJ1-1, with D maybe TRBD1 (5 bases). V gave up 0 bases and J gave up 10 bases, with 16 bases separating them. The germline gives CDR1 SGDLS, CDR2 YYNGEE. The CDR3 totals 14 residues.

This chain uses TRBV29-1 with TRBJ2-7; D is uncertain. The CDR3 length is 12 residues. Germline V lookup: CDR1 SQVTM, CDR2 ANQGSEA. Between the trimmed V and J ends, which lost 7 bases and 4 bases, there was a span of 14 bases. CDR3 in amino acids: CSAGPAAYEQYF. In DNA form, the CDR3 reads TGCAGCGCCGGCCCCGCCGCTTACGAGCAGTACTTC.

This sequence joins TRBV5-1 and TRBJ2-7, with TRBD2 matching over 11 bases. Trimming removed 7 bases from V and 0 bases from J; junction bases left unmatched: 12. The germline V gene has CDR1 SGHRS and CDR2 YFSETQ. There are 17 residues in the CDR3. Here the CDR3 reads CASGPHTTSGSSYEQYF. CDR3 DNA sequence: TGCGCCAGCGGGCCCCACACTACTAGCGGGAGCTCCTACGAGCAGTACTTC.

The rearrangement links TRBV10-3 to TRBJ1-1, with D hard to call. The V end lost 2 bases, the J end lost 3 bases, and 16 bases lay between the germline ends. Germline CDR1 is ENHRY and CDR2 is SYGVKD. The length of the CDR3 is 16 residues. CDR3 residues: CAISERGEGTDTEAFF. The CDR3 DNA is TGTGCCATCAGTGAGCGGGGAGAGGGAACGGACACTGAAGCTTTCTTT.

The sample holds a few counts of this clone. CDR3 amino acids: CASSQDEGRAEAFF. The CDR3 DNA follows: TGCGCCAGCAGCCAAGATGAGGGACGGGCTGAAGCTTTCTTT. This chain joins TRBV4-3 and TRBJ1-1; weak D call: TRBD1 (5 bases). The CDR3 extends over 14 amino acids. CDR1 is LGHNA and CDR2 is YSLEER in the germline V gene. The V end was cut by 0 bases, the J end by 6 bases, with 11 bases between.

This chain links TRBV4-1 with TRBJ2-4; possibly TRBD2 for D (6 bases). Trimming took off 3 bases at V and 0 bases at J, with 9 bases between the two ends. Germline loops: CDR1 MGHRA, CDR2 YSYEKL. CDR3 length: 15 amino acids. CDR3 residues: CASSHLGLAKNIQYF. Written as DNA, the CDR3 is TGCGCCAGCAGCCACCTGGGACTAGCCAAAAACATTCAGTACTTC.

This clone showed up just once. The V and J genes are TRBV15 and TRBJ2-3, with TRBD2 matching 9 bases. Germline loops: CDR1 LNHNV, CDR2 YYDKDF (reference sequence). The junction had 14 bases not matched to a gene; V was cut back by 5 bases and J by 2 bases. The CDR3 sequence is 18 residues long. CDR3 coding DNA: TGTGCCACCAGCGTCAAAACCCCACTAGCGGGTGACACAGATACGCAGTATTTT. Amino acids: CATSVKTPLAGDTDTQYF.

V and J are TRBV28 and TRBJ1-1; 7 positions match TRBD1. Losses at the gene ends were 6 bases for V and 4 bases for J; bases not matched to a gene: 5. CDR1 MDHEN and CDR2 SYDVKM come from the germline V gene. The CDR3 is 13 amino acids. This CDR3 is CASRPGGSTEAFF. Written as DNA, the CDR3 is TGTGCCAGCAGACCAGGGGGATCCACTGAAGCTTTCTTT.